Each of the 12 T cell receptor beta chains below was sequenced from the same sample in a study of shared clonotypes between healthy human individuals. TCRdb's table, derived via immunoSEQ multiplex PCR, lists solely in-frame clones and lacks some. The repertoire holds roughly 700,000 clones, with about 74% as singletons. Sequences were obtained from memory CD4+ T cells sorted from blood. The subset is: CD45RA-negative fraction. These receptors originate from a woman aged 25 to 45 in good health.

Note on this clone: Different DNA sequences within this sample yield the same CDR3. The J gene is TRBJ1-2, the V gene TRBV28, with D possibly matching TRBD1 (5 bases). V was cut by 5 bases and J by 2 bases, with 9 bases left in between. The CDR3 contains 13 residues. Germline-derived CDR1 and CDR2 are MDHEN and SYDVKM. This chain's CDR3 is CASSLGLNYGYTF. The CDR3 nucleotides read TGTGCCAGCAGTCTGGGACTGAACTATGGCTACACCTTC.

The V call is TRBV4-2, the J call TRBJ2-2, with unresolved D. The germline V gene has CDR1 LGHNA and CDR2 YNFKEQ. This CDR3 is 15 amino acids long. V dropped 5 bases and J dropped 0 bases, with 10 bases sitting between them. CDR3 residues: CASSLISSNTGELFF. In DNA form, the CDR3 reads TGTGCCAGCAGCTTGATATCTTCGAACACCGGGGAGCTGTTTTTT.

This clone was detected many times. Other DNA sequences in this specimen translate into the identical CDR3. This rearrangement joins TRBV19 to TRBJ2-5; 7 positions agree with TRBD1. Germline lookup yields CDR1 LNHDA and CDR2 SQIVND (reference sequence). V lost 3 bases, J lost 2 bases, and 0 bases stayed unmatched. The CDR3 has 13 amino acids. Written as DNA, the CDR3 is TGTGCCAGTAGTATGGGACAGCAAGAGACCCAGTACTTC. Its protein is CASSMGQQETQYF.

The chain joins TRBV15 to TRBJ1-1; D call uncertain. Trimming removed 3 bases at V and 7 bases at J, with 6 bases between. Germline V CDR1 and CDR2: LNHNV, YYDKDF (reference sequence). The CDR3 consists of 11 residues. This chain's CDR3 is CATSSHYEAFF. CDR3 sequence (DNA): TGTGCCACCAGCAGCCACTATGAAGCTTTCTTT.

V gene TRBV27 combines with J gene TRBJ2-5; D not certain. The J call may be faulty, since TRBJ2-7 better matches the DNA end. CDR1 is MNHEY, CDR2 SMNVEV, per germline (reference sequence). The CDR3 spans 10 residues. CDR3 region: CASSFDEQYF. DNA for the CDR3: TGTGCCAGCAGTTTTGACGAGCAGTACTTC.

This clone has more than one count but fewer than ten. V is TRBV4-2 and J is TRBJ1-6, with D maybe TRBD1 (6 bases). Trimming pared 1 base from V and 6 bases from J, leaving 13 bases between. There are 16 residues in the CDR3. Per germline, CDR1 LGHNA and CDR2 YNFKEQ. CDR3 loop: CASSQARGQINSPLHF. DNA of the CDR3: TGTGCCAGCAGCCAAGCACGCGGACAGATTAATTCACCCCTCCACTTT.

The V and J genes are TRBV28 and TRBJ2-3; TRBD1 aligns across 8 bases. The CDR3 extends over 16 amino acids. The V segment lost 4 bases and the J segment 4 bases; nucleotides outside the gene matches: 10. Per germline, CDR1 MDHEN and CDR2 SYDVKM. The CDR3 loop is CASSSPLTGEADTQYF. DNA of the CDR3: TGTGCCAGCAGTTCTCCTTTGACAGGGGAGGCAGATACGCAGTATTTT.

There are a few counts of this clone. DNA for the CDR3: TGTGCCAGCAGCTTAAACCCGGACGGGACAGATACGCAGTATTTT. Its protein product is CASSLNPDGTDTQYF. The chain recombines TRBV11-2 with TRBJ2-3; D remains ambiguous. The length of the CDR3 is 15 residues. V lost 2 bases, J lost 3 bases, and 12 bases lay in between. Germline V gene lookup returns CDR1 SGHAT and CDR2 FQNNGV.

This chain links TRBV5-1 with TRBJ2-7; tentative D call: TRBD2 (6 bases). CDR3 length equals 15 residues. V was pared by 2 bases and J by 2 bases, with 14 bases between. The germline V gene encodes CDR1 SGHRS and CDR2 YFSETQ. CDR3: CASSFTGAVAYEQYF. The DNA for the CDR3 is TGCGCCAGCAGCTTCACGGGAGCGGTAGCCTACGAGCAGTACTTC. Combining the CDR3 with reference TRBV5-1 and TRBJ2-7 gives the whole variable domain KAGVTQTPRYLIKTRGQQVTLSCSPISGHRSVSWYQQTPGQGLQFLFEYFSETQRNKGNFPGRFSGRQFSNSRSEMNVSTLELGDSALYLCASSFTGAVAYEQYFGPGTRLTVT.

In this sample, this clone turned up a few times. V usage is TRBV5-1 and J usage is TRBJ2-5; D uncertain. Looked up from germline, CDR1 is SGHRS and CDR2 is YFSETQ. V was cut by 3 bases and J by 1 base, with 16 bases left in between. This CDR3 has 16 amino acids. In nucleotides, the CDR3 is TGCGCCAGCAGCTCGCCCAACTCGGGCCTCCAAGAGACCCAGTACTTC. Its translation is CASSSPNSGLQETQYF.

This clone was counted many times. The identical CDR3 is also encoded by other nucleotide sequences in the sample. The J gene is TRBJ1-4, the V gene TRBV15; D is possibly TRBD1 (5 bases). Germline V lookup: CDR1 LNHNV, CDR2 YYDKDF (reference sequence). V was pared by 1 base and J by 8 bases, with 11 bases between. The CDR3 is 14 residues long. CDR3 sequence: CATSRGQGNEKLFF. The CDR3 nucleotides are TGTGCCACCAGCAGAGGCCAGGGAAACGAAAAACTGTTTTTT.

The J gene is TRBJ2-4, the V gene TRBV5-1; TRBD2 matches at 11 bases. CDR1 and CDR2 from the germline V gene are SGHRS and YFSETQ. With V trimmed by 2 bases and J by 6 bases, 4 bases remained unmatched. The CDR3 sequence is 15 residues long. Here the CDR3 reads CASSFLAGGGNIQYF. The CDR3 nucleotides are TGCGCCAGCAGCTTTCTAGCGGGAGGTGGAAACATTCAGTACTTC.